The 7 T cell receptor beta chains reported below all come from one sample, sequenced in a study of cytomegalovirus exposure and HLA in healthy donors. Primers included in the PCR were 60 Vbeta and 13 Jbeta primers. Method: immunoSEQ multiplex PCR; TCRdb's copy keeps in-frame clones and lacks some. Altogether 60,000 to 75,000 clones are present, around 82% being singletons, with the ten largest covering 7.8%. Sequences were obtained from PBMCs. The source of these receptors is a man aged 18-30 years in good health and CMV-seropositive.

This clone has just a few counts. The rearrangement joins TRBV6-6 to TRBJ2-1; D is ambiguous. In germline, CDR1 is MNHNY, CDR2 SVGAGI (reference sequence). Trimming removed 5 bases at V and 8 bases at J, with 7 bases between. The CDR3 is made up of 11 amino acids. CDR3 nucleotide sequence: TGTGCCAGCAGTCCAGGCGATGAGCAGTTCTTC. It translates to CASSPGDEQFF.

This chain uses TRBV6-5 with TRBJ1-2, with 7 nucleotides matching TRBD1. The CDR3 spans 13 residues. The germline CDR1 and CDR2 sequences are MNHEY and SVGAGI. V dropped 0 bases and J dropped 8; count of bases not matched to a gene: 3. DNA of the CDR3: TGTGCCAGCAGTTACTCAACAGGGGTAGGCTACACCTTC. Translating gives CASSYSTGVGYTF.

This clone has a handful of counts. The gene calls are TRBV7-2 and TRBJ1-2; D is undetermined. CDR1 SGHTA and CDR2 FQGNSA come from the germline V gene. Deletions cut 5 bases from V and 3 bases from J, with 10 bases between. CDR3 size: 13 residues. The CDR3 here is CASSPVGDYGYTF. The DNA of the CDR3 is TGTGCCAGCAGCCCAGTCGGGGACTATGGCTACACCTTC.

This chain links TRBV7-7 with TRBJ2-5, with TRBD2 matching over 9 bases. V lost 1 base and J lost 5; bases outside the gene matches: 5. This CDR3 spans 15 amino acids. Germline-derived CDR1 and CDR2 are SSHAT and FNYEAQ (reference sequence). The CDR3 spells CASSLVAGVGETQYF. CDR3 DNA sequence: TGTGCCAGCAGCTTAGTAGCGGGAGTAGGGGAGACCCAGTACTTC.

The chain has TRBV19 and TRBJ1-5; a possible D gene is TRBD1 (5 bases). The CDR3 length is 15 residues. Germline V gene lookup returns CDR1 LNHDA and CDR2 SQIVND (reference sequence). The V end was cut by 3 bases, the J end by 3 bases, with 12 bases between. The CDR3 protein is CASSILYRSNQPQHF. Written as DNA, the CDR3 is TGTGCCAGTAGTATCCTCTACAGGTCCAATCAGCCCCAGCATTTT.

The V gene is TRBV7-9, the J gene TRBJ2-3, with TRBD2 matching 7 bases. The CDR3 runs to 16 residues. Germline V gene data show CDR1 as SEHNR and CDR2 as FQNEAQ (reference sequence). After removal of 5 bases from V and 2 bases from J, the junction contained 10 bases not matched to a gene. CDR3 amino acids: CASSGGVSIPTDTQYF. In nucleotides, the CDR3 is TGTGCCAGCAGCGGGGGGGTATCAATTCCCACAGATACGCAGTATTTT.

This chain joins TRBV7-2 and TRBJ2-1, with TRBD2 matching over 9 bases. The V segment lost 6 bases and the J segment 0 bases; nucleotides outside the gene matches: 12. The CDR3 is 18 amino acids. Looked up from germline, CDR1 is SGHTA and CDR2 is FQGNSA. CDR3 loop: CASSPTPRGGVSYNEQFF. CDR3 bases: TGTGCCAGCAGTCCTACTCCGCGGGGGGGAGTCTCCTACAATGAGCAGTTCTTC.